Listed here are 4 T cell receptor beta chains from one sample, sequenced in a study of a mutant IDH1 vaccine in newly diagnosed glioma. Time point: week 35, safety follow-up. Each dose delivered 300 ug of mutant IDH1 20-mer peptide subcutaneously with imiquimod. The antigens these receptors bind are not known. Sequenced by immunoSEQ multiplex PCR; TCRdb stores in-frame clones only, minus some. The sample contains tens of thousands of clones, approximately 84% of which appear only once. The source was PBMCs, collected from a glioma patient whose treatment included an IDH1 peptide vaccine. The receptor source for this set is a man younger than 35 with glioma.

The V gene is TRBV2, the J gene TRBJ1-3; D is perhaps TRBD1 (5 bases). CDR3 length: 18 residues. CDR1 and CDR2 (germline): SNHLY, FYNNEI. Trimming took 0 bases from V and 0 from J, leaving 15 bases between them. This CDR3 is CASSEALLGGVSGNTIYF. The CDR3 nucleotides are TGTGCCAGCAGTGAAGCGCTTCTCGGAGGGGTCTCTGGAAACACCATATATTTT.

This rearrangement joins TRBV6-5 to TRBJ1-1, with a weak D call TRBD1 (6 bases). The CDR3 consists of 15 residues. Germline V CDR1 and CDR2: MNHEY, SVGAGI. Trimming stripped 6 bases from V and 3 bases from J, with 17 bases between. The CDR3 protein is CASRPGQNPDTEAFF. For the CDR3, the DNA is TGTGCCAGCAGGCCCGGACAGAATCCCGACACTGAAGCTTTCTTT.

J is TRBJ1-3 and V is TRBV18, with D tentatively TRBD1 (5 bases). Germline V gene lookup returns CDR1 KGHSH and CDR2 LQKENI. This CDR3 is 16 amino acids long. Trimming removed 5 bases from V and 2 bases from J, with 16 bases in between. This CDR3 is CASSDHVGGAGNTIYF. The CDR3 region has the DNA TGTGCCAGCTCAGACCACGTTGGGGGTGCTGGAAACACCATATATTTT.

The J gene is TRBJ1-4, the V gene TRBV7-2, with D hard to call. CDR3 size: 14 residues. From germline, CDR1 is SGHTA and CDR2 FQGNSA. Trimming took 7 bases from V and 10 from J, leaving 19 bases between them. The CDR3 sequence: CASTFNTGVGKLFF. The CDR3 nucleotides are TGTGCCAGCACCTTTAATACTGGCGTCGGAAAACTGTTTTTT.